This T cell receptor (beta chain) was recovered during a study of T-cell memory formation after mild COVID-19. Sample barcodes and UMIs were carried by the TCR alpha and TCR beta cDNA libraries that 5'RACE generated with constant-segment primers. TCRdb re-analysed the 5' RACE reads in MiXCR, keeping a single row per CDR3 protein. This repertoire shows roughly 600,000 distinct CDR3 sequences, roughly 17% found once; its top ten account for about 11%. About this clonotype: Its antigen is not known.

Study-wide results and limits: Memory from before infection featured some responding clones, which suggests cross-reactive memory joined.

The V gene's germline CDR1 is MDHEN and CDR2 SYDVKM. The germline V and J ends were trimmed by 5 bases and 2 bases, with 12 bases remaining between them. This CDR3 contains 14 residues. The specimen was PBMCs or a T cell subset sorted from them (not recorded which). The rearrangement uses TRBV28 and TRBJ2-5; D remains ambiguous. The source of this sequence is an adult woman who had mild COVID-19 (a few samples of this study predate the infection). Cell type and time point are not known. CDR3 in amino acids: CASSPPEGQETQYF. The CDR3 nucleotides read TGTGCCAGCAGTCCCCCGGAAGGGCAAGAGACCCAGTACTTC.